This TCR beta chain was documented in a study of T cells after yellow fever vaccination. The study, taken as a whole, reports: FACS-sorted repertoires could harbor abundant contaminating bulk-population clonotypes. The booster response re-showed most primary clones: approximately 95% CD4, 88% CD8. Clonotypes appearing in both CD4 and CD8 compartments existed, and their share was small. The secondary T-cell response peaked on day 5, not day 15, but was weaker.

The germline gives CDR1 MNHEY, CDR2 SMNVEV (reference sequence). The CDR3 extends over 13 amino acids. V lost 8 bases to trimming and J lost 2 bases, with 12 bases between them. There are many counts of this clonotype. The antigen remains unidentified. TCRdb passed the 5' RACE reads through MiXCR, listing each CDR3 protein once. The table shows roughly 190,000 distinct CDR3 sequences, with 9.5% to 12% occurring only once. V gene TRBV27 combines with J gene TRBJ1-2; D is uncertain. Sequenced here: CD8+ T cells sorted from PBMCs, sampled 15 days after the yellow fever booster vaccination. This clonotype originated in a man aged 18 to 35 who received the YFV17D yellow fever vaccine. The CDR3 loop is CASAPGLNYGYTF. DNA for the CDR3: TGTGCCAGCGCGCCAGGACTAAACTATGGCTACACCTTC.